Listed below are T cell receptor beta chains from one sample, sequenced in a study of CD8 T cells in Susac syndrome. TCRdb redid the calling of the immunoSEQ multiplex PCR reads with MiXCR, one entry per CDR3 protein. This table has about 240,000 distinct CDR3 sequences, 95% to 97% appearing once. Specimen: CD4+ T cells from PBMCs. All receptors derive from a human donor with Susac syndrome. CDR3s include the opening cysteine and the closing phenylalanine or tryptophan. Not every row has a clone size; where given, it reads once, few, many or a size class.

v_gene	abundance	j_gene	CDR3aa
TRBV10-3	.	TRBJ2-3	CATAGLAGMSVGSTQYF
TRBV7-8	.	TRBJ2-2	CASSRTRSDTGELFF
TRBV19	.	TRBJ1-1	CASSWAAVNTEAFF
TRBV29-1	.	TRBJ2-1	CSVDPVSNEQFF
TRBV29-1	.	TRBJ1-5	CSVQGGHSNQPQHF
TRBV6-5	.	TRBJ1-5	CASRSQGGAQHF
TRBV28	.	TRBJ1-5	CASSFGNPSNQPQHF
TRBV20-1	.	TRBJ2-3	CSAGYPDTQYF
TRBV19	.	TRBJ2-1	CASSIGTRQFF
TRBV7-3	.	TRBJ2-3	CASSLTLAAIGDTQYF
TRBV27	.	TRBJ1-4	CASSSLGVANEKLFF
TRBV28	.	TRBJ2-1	CAISENNEQFF
TRBV27	once	TRBJ2-7	CASRPGGSTYEQYF
TRBV7-9	.	TRBJ1-1	CASSQQVMNTEAFF
TRBV27	.	TRBJ2-5	CASSLAGRETQYF
TRBV9	.	TRBJ1-5	CASSGNRSNQPQHF
TRBV28	.	TRBJ1-1	CASSLWGGIRAEAFF
TRBV15	once	TRBJ1-1	CATSRVNRFEAFF
TRBV2	once	TRBJ2-5	CASRAGTALETQYF
TRBV12-3/TRBV12-4	.	TRBJ2-2	CASSSPLRLAGDRVGELFF
TRBV2	.	TRBJ2-5	CASRPSVAETQYF
TRBV7-9	.	TRBJ1-2	CASSLAGLIYGYTF
TRBV29-1	.	TRBJ2-7	CSANTWDEQYF
TRBV30	.	TRBJ2-1	CAWRVGLGAAIAGGPVDYEQFF
TRBV5-1	.	TRBJ1-2	CASSHIRGGGTYGYTF
TRBV28	.	TRBJ2-7	CAVRNYEQYF
TRBV15	.	TRBJ2-5	CATSSFGKGEQETQYF
TRBV7-2	.	TRBJ2-1	CASSFLAGGLTAEQFF
TRBV20-1	.	TRBJ2-7	CSAALDSYEQYF
TRBV28	.	TRBJ2-7	CASSFSFKGVYEQYF
TRBV9	once	TRBJ2-3	CASSVAGSPDTQYF
TRBV23-1	.	TRBJ2-1	CASSQPPSASGRSSRSYNEQFF
TRBV24-1	.	TRBJ2-1	CATASTPGQGGEQFF
TRBV4-2	.	TRBJ1-3	CASSQDVMGLYF
TRBV6-2/TRBV6-3	.	TRBJ2-1	CASSYFARSGDNEQFF
TRBV4-1	.	TRBJ1-1	CASSQQLRGVNTEAFF
TRBV29-1	.	TRBJ2-3	CSVGGRPSQYF
TRBV10-1	.	TRBJ2-3	CASSESGLAGVVQYF
TRBV18	.	TRBJ2-7	CASSLAGESYEQYF
TRBV6-5	.	TRBJ1-1	CASNRNTEAFF
TRBV4-1	.	TRBJ2-7	CASSQRPSRDEQYF
TRBV5-1	.	TRBJ2-7	CASSLGVGSSYEQYF
TRBV4-1	once	TRBJ2-1	CASSQEFGGKQFF
TRBV7-9	.	TRBJ1-2	CASSWPGSSYYGYTF
TRBV3-1	.	TRBJ2-7	CASSQDTREQYF
TRBV20-1	.	TRBJ2-7	CSARVGNALYEQYF
TRBV20-1	.	TRBJ2-7	CSAIFGQGKEQYF
TRBV3-1	.	TRBJ1-1	CASSQVLWGATEAFF
TRBV14	.	TRBJ1-6	CASSLTGGLYSPLHF